This passage covers 28 T cell receptor beta chains from one sample sequenced in a study of shared clonotypes between healthy human individuals. Measured with immunoSEQ multiplex PCR; TCRdb has only the in-frame clones, and not every one. Of roughly 1,600,000 clones listed, 97% to 99% were seen once; the top ten hold 0.3% to 0.45%. Sequencing used naive CD4+ T cells sorted from blood. The subset here: CD45RA+ positively selected. Receptors were obtained from a young man in good health.

The rearrangement links TRBV6-1 to TRBJ1-5, with D tentatively TRBD1 (5 bases). Trimming removed 5 bases from V and 1 base from J, with 9 bases in between. CDR1 MNHNS and CDR2 SASEGT come from the germline V gene. This CDR3 spans 14 amino acids. DNA of the CDR3: TGTGCCAGCAGTTGGGGACTCAGCAATCAGCCCCAGCATTTT. It translates to CASSWGLSNQPQHF.

The V call is TRBV27, the J call TRBJ2-2; tentatively, D is TRBD2 (5 bases). CDR3 size: 11 residues. Germline V lookup: CDR1 MNHEY, CDR2 SMNVEV (reference sequence). The chain's CDR3 is CIATNTGELFF. The DNA for the CDR3 is TGTATAGCGACGAACACCGGGGAGCTGTTTTTT.

Worth noting for this clone: The junction differs from germline at one of its ends, possibly a read error. The gene calls are TRBV7-2 and TRBJ2-7, with TRBD2 as a possible D gene (5 bases). CDR1 and CDR2 (germline): SGHTA, FQGNSA. CDR3 length: 16 amino acids. CDR3 amino acids: CVSSPSASSGSYEQYF. DNA of the CDR3: TGTGTCAGCAGCCCGAGCGCTAGCTCCGGGTCCTACGAGCAGTACTTC.

The CDR3 nucleotides read TGTGCCAGCAACCCGGGCAGTAGCTATGGCTACACCTTC. It translates to CASNPGSSYGYTF. The V and J genes are TRBV7-9 and TRBJ1-2; no clear D. The V end was cut by 7 bases, the J end by 4 bases, with 13 bases between. Germline V lookup: CDR1 SEHNR, CDR2 FQNEAQ (reference sequence). The CDR3 is 13 amino acids.

V and J are TRBV29-1 and TRBJ2-3, with D perhaps TRBD2 (6 bases). CDR3 length equals 16 residues. The V end was cut by 6 bases, the J end by 10 bases, with 29 bases between. Germline V gene data show CDR1 as SQVTM and CDR2 as ANQGSEA. The CDR3 DNA follows: TGCAGCGTCGACGCCCGGCAGCGCGAGCTCGGGGGTCCGCAGTATTTT. Translating gives CSVDARQRELGGPQYF.

The CDR3, as DNA: TGCGCCAGCAGCCCGGGGTCTCCCGGTGGAGAGACCCAGTACTTC. It is translated as CASSPGSPGGETQYF. The chain has TRBV5-1 and TRBJ2-5; a weak D match, TRBD2 (5 bases). Per the germline V gene, CDR1 is SGHRS and CDR2 is YFSETQ. V was cut by 4 bases and J by 4 bases, with 17 bases left in between. This CDR3 has 15 residues.

CDR3 region: CASTPGLGSQFF. CDR3 nucleotides: TGTGCCAGCACACCGGGACTAGGATCTCAGTTCTTC. This chain links TRBV7-6 with TRBJ2-1, with 8 bases identical to TRBD2. The J segment lost 13 bases and the V segment lost 7 bases, leaving 9 bases of the junction unmatched. CDR1 is SGHVS, CDR2 FNYEAQ, per germline. This CDR3 has 12 amino acids.

The chain combines TRBV27 with TRBJ2-5; 9 nucleotides match TRBD2. Germline-derived CDR1 and CDR2 are MNHEY and SMNVEV (reference sequence). The CDR3 runs to 15 residues. The junction had 9 bases not matched to a gene; V was cut back by 6 bases and J by 4 bases. Written as DNA, the CDR3 is TGTGCCAGCAGACCGACTAGCGGTCATTTAGAGACCCAGTACTTC. This codes for CASRPTSGHLETQYF.

The chain links TRBV10-3 to TRBJ2-2; D gene uncertain. The CDR3 spans 12 residues. Germline assignment: CDR1 ENHRY and CDR2 SYGVKD. Trimming removed 0 bases at V and 7 bases at J, with 3 bases between. The CDR3 bases are TGTGCCATCAGTGAGTCAGTCGGGGAGCTGTTTTTT. It encodes CAISESVGELFF.

This clone has only one observation. The V and J genes are TRBV21-1 and TRBJ2-3; the D call in the table, TRBD2, was not verified against the DNA. TRBV21-1 is an annotated pseudogene. This CDR3 region has 17 residues. The CDR3 DNA follows: TGTGCCAGCAGCACTAACGGGACTTCAAAACTGGGCGATACGCAGTATTTT. Residues: CASSTNGTSKLGDTQYF.

This chain links TRBV5-1 with TRBJ2-3; no definite D call. Germline V CDR1 and CDR2: SGHRS, YFSETQ. CDR3 size: 13 residues. The V end lost 2 bases, the J end lost 6 bases, and 10 bases lay between the germline ends. The chain's CDR3 is CASSFRRVDTQYF. CDR3 in DNA: TGCGCCAGCAGCTTCAGGCGTGTTGATACGCAGTATTTT.

This clone was found once. This chain links TRBV4-1 with TRBJ1-1; D unresolved. The CDR3 spans 15 residues. The germline V gene encodes CDR1 MGHRA and CDR2 YSYEKL. The ends were cut back, 2 bases at V and 2 bases at J, with 12 bases in the middle. The chain's CDR3 is CASSQRTSVNTEAFF. CDR3 sequence (DNA): TGCGCCAGCAGCCAAAGAACTTCAGTAAACACTGAAGCTTTCTTT.

This rearrangement joins TRBV7-2 to TRBJ2-5; 7 bases map to TRBD1. The length of the CDR3 is 16 residues. The junction had 13 bases not matched to a gene; V was cut back by 5 bases and J by 4 bases. CDR1 and CDR2 from the germline V gene are SGHTA and FQGNSA. CDR3 in amino acids: CASSQGVTGTVETQYF. The CDR3 DNA reads TGTGCCAGCAGCCAGGGGGTGACAGGGACGGTAGAGACCCAGTACTTC. Based on the CDR3 plus reference TRBV7-2 and TRBJ2-5, the full variable domain is GAGVSQSPSNKVTEKGKDVELRCDPISGHTALYWYRQSLGQGLEFLIYFQGNSAPDKSGLPSDRFSAERTGGSVSTLTIQRTQQEDSAVYLCASSQGVTGTVETQYFGPGTRLLVL.

V and J are TRBV30 and TRBJ1-3, with 7 nucleotides matching TRBD1. CDR1 and CDR2 (germline): GTSNPN, SVGIG (reference sequence). The CDR3 is 15 residues long. The V gene end was trimmed by 0 bases and the J gene end by 2 bases; junction bases not matched to a gene: 4. The CDR3: CAWSVSGGTGNTIYF. In DNA form, the CDR3 reads TGTGCCTGGAGTGTCTCAGGGGGAACTGGAAACACCATATATTTT.

V is TRBV5-3 and J is TRBJ1-5; 7 positions match TRBD1. TRBV5-3 is known as an ORF, though its function is uncertain. CDR3 length: 13 residues. V lost 8 bases to trimming and J lost 4 bases; unmatched junction nucleotides: 6. Here the CDR3 reads CASQRQGNQPQHF. CDR3 nucleotide sequence: TGTGCCAGTCAACGACAGGGAAATCAGCCCCAGCATTTT.

The chain couples TRBV11-3 to TRBJ2-3; D ambiguous. The CDR3 loop spans 14 amino acids. Germline V CDR1 and CDR2: SGHNT, YENEEA. Trimming took 1 base from V and 2 from J, leaving 7 bases between them. For the CDR3, the DNA is TGTGCCAGCAGCTTAGCTCCAGCCACAGATACGCAGTATTTT. It encodes CASSLAPATDTQYF.

The V gene is TRBV19, the J gene TRBJ2-3, with 9 bases that match TRBD1. The V segment lost 9 bases and the J segment 5 bases; nucleotides outside the gene matches: 9. Germline V gives CDR1 LNHDA, CDR2 SQIVND (reference sequence). This CDR3 is 14 amino acids long. The CDR3 DNA follows: TGTGCCAGCGGTCAGGGACAGGGTATAGATACGCAGTATTTT. Its translation: CASGQGQGIDTQYF.

The chain employs TRBV29-1 and TRBJ2-7, with D perhaps matching TRBD1 (5 bases). The V gene lost 7 bases and the J gene lost 2 bases, with 12 bases spanning the gap. The CDR3 is made up of 12 amino acids. Per the germline V gene, CDR1 is SQVTM and CDR2 is ANQGSEA. In nucleotides, the CDR3 is TGCAGCGCCCTAGACAGTCCCTACGAGCAGTACTTC. As protein: CSALDSPYEQYF.

J is TRBJ2-5 and V is TRBV6-5; D call uncertain. The germline gives CDR1 MNHEY, CDR2 SVGAGI. The V end lost 9 bases, the J end lost 5 bases, and 16 bases lay between the germline ends. The CDR3 sequence is 13 residues long. As DNA, the CDR3 is TGTGCCAGTAAAAGCCAAGGGTTGGAGACCCAGTACTTC. It yields the protein CASKSQGLETQYF.

This chain uses TRBV5-6 with TRBJ2-5; TRBD1 agrees at 9 bases. The CDR3 runs 15 residues. The V gene end was trimmed by 4 bases and the J gene end by 5 bases; junction bases not matched to a gene: 9. Germline assignment: CDR1 SGHDT and CDR2 YYEEEE. CDR3 region: CASSKEQGARETQYF. Here the CDR3 DNA reads TGTGCCAGCAGCAAGGAACAGGGGGCGCGGGAGACCCAGTACTTC.

The CDR3 here is CASSELKGPDEKLFF. The DNA of the CDR3 is TGTGCCAGCAGTGAACTTAAGGGGCCAGATGAAAAACTGTTTTTT. This sequence joins TRBV25-1 and TRBJ1-4, with D perhaps TRBD1 (5 bases). V dropped 2 bases and J dropped 6 bases, with 13 bases sitting between them. This CDR3 comprises 15 residues. CDR1 is MGHDK, CDR2 SYGVNS, per germline.

The chain links TRBV9 to TRBJ2-7, with D tentatively TRBD2 (5 bases). Trimming left V 4 bases short and J 2 bases short, with 16 bases between. CDR1 and CDR2 (germline): SGDLS, YYNGEE. The CDR3 contains 15 residues. CDR3 in DNA: TGTGCCAGCAGCTCCCGAGGAGGAAACGCCTACGAGCAGTACTTC. Translation: CASSSRGGNAYEQYF.

V and J are TRBV6-6 and TRBJ1-2; tentative D call: TRBD1 (5 bases). CDR1 and CDR2 (germline): MNHNY, SVGAGI (reference sequence). V lost 2 bases, J lost 10 bases, and 8 bases lay in between. The CDR3 has 11 residues. CDR3: CASSYGAYYTF. The CDR3 coding sequence is TGTGCCAGCAGTTACGGGGCCTACTACACCTTC.

This clone was recorded once. J is TRBJ2-2 and V is TRBV14; the D gene is possibly TRBD1 (5 bases). This CDR3 contains 14 residues. The germline CDR1 and CDR2 sequences are SGHDN and FVKESK. The V end was cut by 4 bases, the J end by 5 bases, with 11 bases between. As DNA, the CDR3 is TGTGCCAGCAGCCTGGACACATGGACCGGGGAGCTGTTTTTT. This sequence encodes CASSLDTWTGELFF.

The rearrangement joins TRBV28 to TRBJ2-7; tentatively, D is TRBD2 (6 bases). The CDR3 covers 14 residues. Trimming removed 8 bases at V and 2 bases at J, with 16 bases between. Germline assignment: CDR1 MDHEN and CDR2 SYDVKM. The DNA for the CDR3 is TGTGCCAGCTTTGAGCGGGCCAGAACCTACGAGCAGTACTTC. Encoded protein: CASFERARTYEQYF. The full variable domain, with the rest looked up from reference TRBV28 and TRBJ2-7, is DVKVTQSSRYLVKRTGEKVFLECVQDMDHENMFWYRQDPGLGLRLIYFSYDVKMKEKGDIPEGYSVSREKKERFSLILESASTNQTSMYLCASFERARTYEQYFGPGTRLTVT.

The chain combines TRBV7-9 with TRBJ2-7; no clear D. This CDR3 is 16 amino acids long. Trimming cost V 1 base and J 2 bases, with 15 bases left between them. CDR1 is SEHNR and CDR2 is FQNEAQ in the germline V gene (reference sequence). This chain's CDR3 is CASSLVVGKTPYEQYF. CDR3 coding DNA: TGTGCCAGCAGCTTAGTAGTGGGAAAGACCCCCTACGAGCAGTACTTC.

The chain is built from TRBV20-1 and TRBJ2-3; D is unresolved. Per germline, CDR1 DFQATT and CDR2 SNEGSKA (reference sequence). This CDR3 contains 10 residues. CDR3 sequence reads: CSSLRDTQYF. In nucleotides, the CDR3 is TGCAGCTCGTTGAGGGATACGCAGTATTTT.

J is TRBJ1-4 and V is TRBV5-8; D uncertain. Trimming shortened V by 1 base and J by 10 bases, and 11 bases separated the two germline ends. The length of the CDR3 is 13 residues. Per the germline V gene, CDR1 is SGHTS and CDR2 is YDEGEE. CDR3 loop: CASSLLSGGKLFF. As DNA, the CDR3 is TGTGCCAGCAGCTTGCTTTCTGGCGGAAAACTGTTTTTT.